The clone carrying this TCR beta chain was picked up one time. This sample is part of a study of blood T cell repertoires in COVID-19. Study in general: Acute and convalescent COVID-19 samples came from the United States, Italy and Spain. Sample material is recorded as cDNA or gDNA derived from T cells, B-cell-depleted T cells, or PBMCs.

Study processing details: Reference gene primers were amplified, and this amplification served to estimate nucleated cell counts. TCRdb's table, derived via immunoSEQ multiplex PCR, lists solely in-frame clones and lacks some. From that table come the V and J calls and clone size; the DNA was used to work out D and trimming. The sample holds 200,000 to 300,000 clones; around 81% are singletons and the top ten take around 7.2%. Input material: peripheral blood. The receptor comes from a woman over 75 with COVID-19, enrolled during active disease.

CDR3 region: CASSLGTGLNQPQHF. The DNA for the CDR3 is TGCGCCAGCTCCCTCGGGACAGGACTTAATCAGCCCCAGCATTTT. This sequence joins TRBV5-1 and TRBJ1-5, with 8 nucleotides matching TRBD1. After removal of 7 bases from V and 4 bases from J, the junction contained 10 bases not matched to a gene. The CDR3 is 15 residues long. Per the germline V gene, CDR1 is SGHRS and CDR2 is YFSETQ.